These 2 T cell receptor beta chains were all obtained from the same sample, sequenced in a study of cytomegalovirus exposure and HLA in healthy donors. Assay: immunoSEQ multiplex PCR; the TCRdb copy retains only in-frame clones and omits some. Of some 200,000 clones in the sample, about 86% were seen once. Sequencing was carried out using PBMCs. The receptors stem from a woman between 18 and 29 years old in good health and CMV-seropositive.

The V call is TRBV6-1, the J call TRBJ1-4; no firm D call. Germline-derived CDR1 and CDR2 are MNHNS and SASEGT. There are 14 residues in the CDR3. Trimming left V 6 bases short and J 4 bases short, with 12 bases between. The DNA for the CDR3 is TGTGCCAGCAGGCCCGGACTGAGTAATGAAAAACTGTTTTTT. Translated, it gives CASRPGLSNEKLFF.

The chain combines TRBV27 with TRBJ2-3; 13 bases are shared with TRBD2. V shed 6 bases, J shed 1 base, and the junction held 10 bases outside the gene matches. CDR3 length: 18 amino acids. Per the germline V gene, CDR1 is MNHEY and CDR2 is SMNVEV (reference sequence). The CDR3 protein is CASSLTSGRLSRTDTQYF. For the CDR3, the DNA is TGTGCCAGCAGCTTGACTAGCGGGAGGCTATCCCGCACAGATACGCAGTATTTT.